The rows below give T cell receptor beta chains drawn from one sample of a study of blood T cell repertoires in COVID-19. Here immunoSEQ multiplex PCR was the method, and the copy in TCRdb shows in-frame clones only, minus some. The top ten clones hold around an eighth of a sample with about 60,000 clones, 80% to 95% of them seen once. The sample was peripheral blood. These receptors were obtained from a human donor with active COVID-19. The donor label of this sample is uncertain. The CDR3 runs from the conserved cysteine through the conserved F or W. D genes are given only for firm matches. Some rows have no size entry. The others give once, few or many, or a class for an expanded clone.

size: few
J: TRBJ2-2
D: TRBD1
V: TRBV28
DNA: TGTGCCAGCAGTCTACCACCCGGGACAGGGGTCACCGGGGAGCTGTTTTTT
CDR3: CASSLPPGTGVTGELFF

size: few
J: TRBJ2-7
D: TRBD1
V: TRBV5-1
DNA: TGCGCCAGCAGCTTCGGGACAGCAAACACCTACGAGCAGTACTTC
CDR3: CASSFGTANTYEQYF

size: once
J: TRBJ2-1
D: TRBD1
V: TRBV2
DNA: TGTGCCAGCAACGACAGGGGGCAGTTCTTC
CDR3: CASNDRGQFF

size: once
J: TRBJ1-3
D: TRBD1
V: TRBV5-1
DNA: TGCGCCAGCAGCTTGGAGGGACAGGGTTCCGGAAACACCATATATTTT
CDR3: CASSLEGQGSGNTIYF

size: once
J: TRBJ1-1
D: NA
V: TRBV18
DNA: TGTGCCAGCTCACCTGAACAGGGAATGAACACTGAAGCTTTCTTT
CDR3: CASSPEQGMNTEAFF

size: NA
J: TRBJ1-1
D: NA
V: TRBV30
DNA: TGTGCCTGGAGTGTAAAAGCCCCCACTGAAGCTTTCTTT
CDR3: CAWSVKAPTEAFF

size: NA
J: TRBJ2-2
D: NA
V: TRBV7-9
DNA: TGTGCCAGCAGCCCCCCAGGTGGGAGTCGAACCGGGGAGCTGTTTTTT
CDR3: CASSPPGGSRTGELFF

size: NA
J: TRBJ1-5
D: NA
V: TRBV2
DNA: TGTGCCAGCAGTGAAGCGCCGGGAGGAGGTCAGCCCCAGCATTTT
CDR3: CASSEAPGGGQPQHF

size: NA
J: TRBJ2-7
D: TRBD1
V: TRBV5-4
DNA: TGTGCCAGCACCATCGTAAAGGGACAGGGGGCCTACGAGCAGTACTTC
CDR3: CASTIVKGQGAYEQYF

size: once
J: TRBJ2-7
D: NA
V: TRBV6-5
DNA: TGTGCCAGCAGTAGGGACTTCCGCTCCTACGAGCAGTACTTC
CDR3: CASSRDFRSYEQYF

size: NA
J: TRBJ1-1
D: NA
V: TRBV5-4
DNA: TGTGCCAGCAGCCAGGGCTGGCAACAGAACACTGAAGCTTTCTTT
CDR3: CASSQGWQQNTEAFF

size: NA
J: TRBJ2-1
D: NA
V: TRBV7-8
DNA: TGTGCCAGCAGCTTAGTTCCCGGGGGTGGGGCTCGCCCGCCTGAGCAGTTCTTC
CDR3: CASSLVPGGGARPPEQFF

size: once
J: TRBJ2-2
D: NA
V: TRBV29-1
DNA: TGCAGCGTTTATGGCAGGGCGAACACCGGGGAGCTGTTTTTT
CDR3: CSVYGRANTGELFF

size: NA
J: TRBJ1-1
D: NA
V: TRBV3-1/TRBV3-2
DNA: TGTGCCAGCAGCCTCGACAGGCGGTTAATGAACACTGAAGCTTTCTTT
CDR3: CASSLDRRLMNTEAFF

size: once
J: TRBJ2-3
D: NA
V: TRBV9
DNA: TGTGCCAGCAGCGTAGAGCTAGATACGCAGTATTTT
CDR3: CASSVELDTQYF

size: NA
J: TRBJ1-2
D: NA
V: TRBV19
DNA: TGTGCCAGTAGTATCGGAGAGGTTGGGGGCTACACCTTC
CDR3: CASSIGEVGGYTF

size: NA
J: TRBJ2-3
D: TRBD2
V: TRBV5-4
DNA: TGTGCCAGCAGCTTGGAGGCTAGCGGGAGAGGGGGCAAGACAGATACGCAGTATTTT
CDR3: CASSLEASGRGGKTDTQYF

size: NA
J: TRBJ1-1
D: NA
V: TRBV21-1
DNA: TGTGCCAGCAGCAAAGAAGAGGGCGGGGGACGAACTGAAGCTTTCTTT
CDR3: CASSKEEGGGRTEAFF

size: NA
J: TRBJ2-3
D: NA
V: TRBV3-1/TRBV3-2
DNA: TGTGCCAGCAGCCGGGGCTGGGAAACAGATACGCAGTATTTT
CDR3: CASSRGWETDTQYF

size: NA
J: TRBJ1-2
D: NA
V: TRBV7-9
DNA: TGTGCCAGCAGCTTAGAGCAGGGCTATGGCTACACCTTC
CDR3: CASSLEQGYGYTF

size: NA
J: TRBJ1-2
D: NA
V: TRBV7-2
DNA: TGTGCCAGCAGCAAAGATGGGGCAGCGTATGGCTACACCTTC
CDR3: CASSKDGAAYGYTF

size: NA
J: TRBJ2-3
D: NA
V: TRBV20-1
DNA: TGCAGCGCTGGGAGCGGAGATACGCAGTATTTT
CDR3: CSAGSGDTQYF